The clone carrying this TCR beta chain was detected only once. The data stem from a study of technical replicates of blood from a few donors. The CDR3 length is 14 residues. V was trimmed by 3 bases and J by 4 bases, leaving 12 bases between them. The V gene's germline CDR1 is ENHRY and CDR2 SYGVKD. This table comes from immunoSEQ multiplex PCR, and its TCRdb copy is limited to in-frame clones, with some not included. This table holds approximately 80,000 clones, about 91% found once. The TCR was taken from a human donor in good health. The rearrangement links TRBV10-3 to TRBJ1-2; no clear D. Sequences were obtained from T cells isolated from PBMCs. CDR3 DNA: TGTGCCATCAGTGAATCTCCCCCGGGCTATGGCTACACCTTC. It translates to CAISESPPGYGYTF.